These 18 T cell receptor beta chains were sequenced from one sample in a study of blood T cell repertoires in COVID-19. Assay used: immunoSEQ multiplex PCR; TCRdb lists only in-frame clones, some missing. The sample has 95,000 to 150,000 clones; 90% are singletons. Sequenced sample: peripheral blood. These receptors were obtained from a woman in her sixties or seventies with COVID-19, enrolled during active disease.

The chain joins TRBV6-2 or TRBV6-3 to TRBJ1-5; no definite D call. CDR3 length equals 14 residues. V was clipped by 1 base and J by 6 bases, with 10 bases between them. Germline CDR1 and CDR2: MNHEY and SVGEGT. CDR3 residues: CASSYWTGSQPQHF. The CDR3 region has the DNA TGTGCCAGCAGTTACTGGACGGGGAGTCAGCCCCAGCATTTT.

The rearrangement links TRBV12-3 or TRBV12-4 to TRBJ1-3; perhaps TRBD1 as D (5 bases). V lost 6 bases, J lost 2 bases, and 8 bases lay in between. The CDR3 spans 13 residues. The CDR3 region is CASSQGAGNTIYF. The CDR3, as DNA: TGTGCCAGCAGCCAGGGTGCTGGAAACACCATATATTTT.

The rearrangement joins TRBV6-5 to TRBJ2-7; D perhaps matches TRBD1 (6 bases). Trimming took off 7 bases at V and 5 bases at J, with 15 bases between the two ends. Germline V gene lookup returns CDR1 MNHEY and CDR2 SVGAGI. This CDR3 comprises 13 residues. CDR3 sequence reads: CASNSRGRHEQYF. The DNA of the CDR3 is TGTGCCAGCAACTCCAGGGGTCGACACGAGCAGTACTTC.

The chain carries TRBV5-6 and TRBJ1-5; D unclear. Trimming removed 2 bases from V and 5 bases from J, with 5 bases in between. Germline-derived CDR1 and CDR2 are SGHDT and YYEEEE. This CDR3 comprises 12 residues. The CDR3 spells CASSFEDQPQHF. The DNA for the CDR3 is TGTGCCAGCAGCTTCGAGGATCAGCCCCAGCATTTT.

The genes are TRBV6-2 or TRBV6-3 and TRBJ1-1; the D gene is possibly TRBD1 (5 bases). Trimming left V 2 bases short and J 0 bases short, with 13 bases between. The germline CDR1 and CDR2 sequences are MNHEY and SVGEGT. The CDR3 covers 16 residues. CDR3 coding DNA: TGTGCCAGCAGTTACGCCCCGACAGATATGAACACTGAAGCTTTCTTT. This sequence encodes CASSYAPTDMNTEAFF.

This chain uses TRBV11-3 with TRBJ2-3; possible D gene TRBD2, 5 bases. This CDR3 contains 13 residues. Trimming took off 0 bases at V and 5 bases at J, with 6 bases between the two ends. Germline V CDR1 and CDR2: SGHNT, YENEEA. The DNA for the CDR3 is TGTGCCAGCAGCTTAGAAGGGAGAGATACGCAGTATTTT. Translation: CASSLEGRDTQYF. The full variable domain, rest sourced from reference TRBV11-3 and TRBJ2-3, is EAGVVQSPRYKIIEKKQPVAFWCNPISGHNTLYWYLQNLGQGPELLIRYENEEAVDDSQLPKDRFSAERLKGVDSTLKIQPAELGDSAVYLCASSLEGRDTQYFGPGTRLTVL.

The rearrangement joins TRBV5-6 to TRBJ1-2; the match to TRBD1 covers 7 bases. Germline CDR1 is SGHDT and CDR2 is YYEEEE. V trimming: 4 bases; J trimming: 5 bases; junction bases outside the gene matches: 5. The CDR3 covers 13 residues. The CDR3 region is CASSLQGKYGYTF. Here the CDR3 DNA reads TGTGCCAGCAGCCTACAGGGGAAGTATGGCTACACCTTC.

The rearrangement joins TRBV21-1 to TRBJ2-1; TRBD2 is taken as the D call from the table, unchecked against the DNA. TRBV21-1 is designated a pseudogene. There are 19 residues in the CDR3. CDR3 residues: CASSKLLQGTRGRRNEQFF. CDR3 DNA: TGTGCCAGCAGCAAATTGCTCCAGGGGACTAGAGGTAGGAGAAATGAGCAGTTCTTC.

The genes are TRBV19 and TRBJ1-3, with D possibly TRBD1 on 6 matching bases. The CDR3 totals 15 residues. The V gene lost 3 bases and the J gene lost 7 bases, with 16 bases spanning the gap. Germline V gene data show CDR1 as LNHDA and CDR2 as SQIVND (reference sequence). The CDR3 loop is CASSIGGASRNTIYF. The CDR3 DNA follows: TGTGCCAGTAGTATTGGGGGCGCATCACGCAACACCATATATTTT. Supplemented by reference TRBV19 and TRBJ1-3, the full variable domain reads DGGITQSPKYLFRKEGQNVTLSCEQNLNHDAMYWYRQDPGQGLRLIYYSQIVNDFQKGDIAEGYSVSREKKESFPLTVTSAQKNPTAFYLCASSIGGASRNTIYFGEGSWLTVV.

The rearrangement links TRBV11-3 to TRBJ2-2, with D hard to call. Trimming pared 4 bases from V and 2 bases from J, leaving 5 bases between. The CDR3 runs to 13 residues. Germline CDR1 SGHNT, CDR2 YENEEA. CDR3 in amino acids: CASSYLNTGELFF. The CDR3 nucleotides read TGTGCCAGCAGCTATCTCAACACCGGGGAGCTGTTTTTT. Based on the CDR3 plus reference TRBV11-3 and TRBJ2-2, the full variable domain is EAGVVQSPRYKIIEKKQPVAFWCNPISGHNTLYWYLQNLGQGPELLIRYENEEAVDDSQLPKDRFSAERLKGVDSTLKIQPAELGDSAVYLCASSYLNTGELFFGEGSRLTVL.

The chain is built from TRBV7-8 and TRBJ2-1; 8 positions match TRBD1. With V trimmed by 1 base and J by 7 bases, 9 bases remained unmatched. The CDR3 has 16 residues. The V gene's germline CDR1 is SGHVS and CDR2 FQNEAQ. The CDR3 spells CASSLGWGQATNEQFF. The CDR3 DNA sequence: TGTGCCAGCAGCTTAGGTTGGGGACAGGCCACTAATGAGCAGTTCTTC.

The chain uses TRBV9 and TRBJ2-7; 7 nucleotides line up with TRBD2. Per the germline V gene, CDR1 is SGDLS and CDR2 is YYNGEE. This CDR3 spans 15 amino acids. Losses at the gene ends were 0 bases for V and 3 bases for J; bases not matched to a gene: 6. Here the CDR3 DNA reads TGTGCCAGCAGCGTAGTAGGGGAGGGCTACTACGAGCAGTACTTC. Translating it yields CASSVVGEGYYEQYF. The full variable domain, its missing parts supplied by reference TRBV9 and TRBJ2-7, is DSGVTQTPKHLITATGQRVTLRCSPRSGDLSVYWYQQSLDQGLQFLIQYYNGEERAKGNILERFSAQQFPDLHSELNLSSLELGDSALYFCASSVVGEGYYEQYFGPGTRLTVT.

The chain combines TRBV6-1 with TRBJ1-3, with unresolved D. The CDR3 has 16 residues. V was pared by 4 bases and J by 3 bases, with 16 bases between. Per germline, CDR1 MNHNS and CDR2 SASEGT. The CDR3 DNA sequence: TGTGCCAGCAGTGTAAGGGCCCAAGGAGGTGGAAACACCATATATTTT. Translating it yields CASSVRAQGGGNTIYF.

DNA for the CDR3: TGTGCCAGCAGCCAAGAAGGACAGGGGAAGGCTTTCTTT. Translated: CASSQEGQGKAFF. The chain has TRBV3-1 (or the pseudogene TRBV3-2) and TRBJ1-1; 9 bases are shared with TRBD1. The CDR3 sequence is 13 residues long. Germline V gene sequence: CDR1 LGHDT, CDR2 YNNKEL (reference sequence). Germline trimming cut 0 bases from V and 11 bases from J; bases unmatched to any gene: 4.

This clone was counted only a few times. CDR3 DNA sequence: TGTGCCGAAAGGGGGAGCTCCTATAATTCACCCCTCCACTTT. Amino acid sequence: CAERGSSYNSPLHF. V and J are TRBV30 and TRBJ1-6; possible D gene TRBD1, 6 bases. CDR3 length: 14 amino acids. CDR1 and CDR2 (germline): GTSNPN, SVGIG (reference sequence). V was clipped by 8 bases and J by 0 bases, with 11 bases between them.

V gene TRBV2 combines with J gene TRBJ2-2; TRBD2 matches 10 bases. Trimming at V came to 6 bases and at J to 0 bases, leaving 4 bases not matched to a gene. This CDR3 has 16 residues. Germline V gene data show CDR1 as SNHLY and CDR2 as FYNNEI. The CDR3 loop is CASRRLAGSNTGELFF. In DNA, the CDR3 is TGTGCCAGCAGGAGACTAGCGGGTTCGAACACCGGGGAGCTGTTTTTT.

This chain connects TRBV5-5 to TRBJ2-5, with D tentatively TRBD2 (7 bases). There are 15 residues in the CDR3. The V gene's germline CDR1 is SGHKS and CDR2 YYEKEE (reference sequence). The V end lost 4 bases, the J end lost 1 base, and 14 bases lay between the germline ends. This CDR3 is CASSRLGGAQETQYF. Here the CDR3 DNA reads TGTGCCAGCAGCCGATTGGGGGGGGCCCAAGAGACCCAGTACTTC.

The genes are TRBV7-2 and TRBJ1-6; D unresolved. Germline V gene lookup returns CDR1 SGHTA and CDR2 FQGNSA. The length of the CDR3 is 14 residues. With 3 bases removed from V and 4 bases from J, the gap between germline ends came to 7 bases. CDR3 in amino acids: CASSFGEYNSPLHF. Written as DNA, the CDR3 is TGTGCCAGCAGCTTTGGGGAGTATAATTCACCCCTCCACTTT.